This T cell receptor (beta chain) was observed in a study of shared clonotypes between healthy human individuals. The CDR3 contains 11 residues. The ends were cut back, 8 bases at V and 4 bases at J, with 6 bases in the middle. Germline values: CDR1 SNHLY, CDR2 FYNNEI. Study results and limitations: Some naive CD4 clonotypes, approximately 4.5%, turned up in common across a handful of donors.

A few counts support this clone. Its antigen is still unknown. The identical CDR3 is also encoded by other nucleotide sequences in the sample. Clones were sequenced by immunoSEQ multiplex PCR, and TCRdb holds only the in-frame ones, with some missing. The data contain over a million clones, 78% of them seen just once; the ten biggest clones take up 0.5% to 0.65%. This rearrangement joins TRBV2 to TRBJ1-3, with a tentative D call TRBD1 (5 bases). The sample consisted of memory CD4+ T cells from PBMCs. The subset was: CD45RA-negative fraction. This TCR derives from a man between 18 and 35 years old in good health. Some clones in this sample may be carry-over from other donors' samples. In DNA, the CDR3 is TGTGCCAGCTACAGGGGAAACACCATATATTTT. It is translated as CASYRGNTIYF.